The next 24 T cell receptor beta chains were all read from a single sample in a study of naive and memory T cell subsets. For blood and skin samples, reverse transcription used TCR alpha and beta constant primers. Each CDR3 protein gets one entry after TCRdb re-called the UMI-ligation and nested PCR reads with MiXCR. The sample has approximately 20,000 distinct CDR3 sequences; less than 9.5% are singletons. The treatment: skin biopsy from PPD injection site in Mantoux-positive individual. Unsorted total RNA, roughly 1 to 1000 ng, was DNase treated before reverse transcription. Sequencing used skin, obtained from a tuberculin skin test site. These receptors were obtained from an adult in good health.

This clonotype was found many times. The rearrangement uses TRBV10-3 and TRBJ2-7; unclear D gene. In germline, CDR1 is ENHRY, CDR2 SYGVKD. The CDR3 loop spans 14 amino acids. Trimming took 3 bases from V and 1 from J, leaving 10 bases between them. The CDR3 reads CAISENIGSYEQYF. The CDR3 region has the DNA TGTGCCATCAGTGAAAATATAGGGTCCTACGAGCAGTACTTC.

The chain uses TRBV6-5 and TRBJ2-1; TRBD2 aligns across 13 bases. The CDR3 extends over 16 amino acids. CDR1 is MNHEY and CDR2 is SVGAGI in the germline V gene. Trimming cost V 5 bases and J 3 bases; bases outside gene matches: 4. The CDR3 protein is CASSEGLAGYYNEQFF. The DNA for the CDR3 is TGTGCCAGCAGTGAGGGACTAGCGGGATACTACAATGAGCAGTTCTTC.

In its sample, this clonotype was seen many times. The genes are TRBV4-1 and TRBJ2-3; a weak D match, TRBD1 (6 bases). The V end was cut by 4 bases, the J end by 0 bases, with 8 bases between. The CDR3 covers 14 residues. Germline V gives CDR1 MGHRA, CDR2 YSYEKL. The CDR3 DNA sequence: TGCGCCAGCAGCCCCCAGGGGAGCACAGATACGCAGTATTTT. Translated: CASSPQGSTDTQYF.

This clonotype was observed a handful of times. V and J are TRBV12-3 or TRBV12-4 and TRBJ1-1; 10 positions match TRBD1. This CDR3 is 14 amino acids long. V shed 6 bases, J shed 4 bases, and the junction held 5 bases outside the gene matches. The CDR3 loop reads CASSPGQGITEAFF. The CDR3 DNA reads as TGTGCCAGCAGCCCGGGACAGGGGATCACTGAAGCTTTCTTT.

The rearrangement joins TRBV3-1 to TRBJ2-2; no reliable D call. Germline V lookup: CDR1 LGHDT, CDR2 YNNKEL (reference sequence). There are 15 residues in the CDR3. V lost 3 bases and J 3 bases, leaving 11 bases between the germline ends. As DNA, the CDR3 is TGTGCCAGCAGCCACGGTCAACGCGACACCGGGGAGCTGTTTTTT. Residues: CASSHGQRDTGELFF.

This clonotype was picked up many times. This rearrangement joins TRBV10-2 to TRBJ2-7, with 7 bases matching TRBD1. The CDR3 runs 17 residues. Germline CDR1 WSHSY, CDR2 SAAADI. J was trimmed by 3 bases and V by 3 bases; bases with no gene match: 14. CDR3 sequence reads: CASSDFSVGQRLYEQYF. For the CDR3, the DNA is TGCGCCAGCAGTGACTTTTCTGTGGGACAGCGTCTCTACGAGCAGTACTTC.

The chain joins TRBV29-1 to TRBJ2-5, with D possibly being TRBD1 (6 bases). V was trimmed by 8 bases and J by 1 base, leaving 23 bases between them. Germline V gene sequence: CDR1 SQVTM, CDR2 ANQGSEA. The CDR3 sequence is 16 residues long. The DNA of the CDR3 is TGCAGCTTGGCTCCTATCCCAGGGGCTTGCCAAGAGACCCAGTACTTC. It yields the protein CSLAPIPGACQETQYF. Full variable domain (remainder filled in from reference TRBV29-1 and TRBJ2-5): SAVISQKPSRDICQRGTSLTIQCQVDSQVTMMFWYRQQPGQSLTLIATANQGSEATYESGFVIDKFPISRPNLTFSTLTVSNMSPEDSSIYLCSLAPIPGACQETQYFGPGTRLLVL.

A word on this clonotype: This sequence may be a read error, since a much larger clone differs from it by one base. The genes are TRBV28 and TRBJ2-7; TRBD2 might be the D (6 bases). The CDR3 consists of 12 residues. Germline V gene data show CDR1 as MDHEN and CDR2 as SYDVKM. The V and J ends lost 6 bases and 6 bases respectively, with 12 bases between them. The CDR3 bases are TGTGCCAGCAGGTTCTGGGGGGTCGAGCAGTACTTC. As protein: CASRFWGVEQYF.

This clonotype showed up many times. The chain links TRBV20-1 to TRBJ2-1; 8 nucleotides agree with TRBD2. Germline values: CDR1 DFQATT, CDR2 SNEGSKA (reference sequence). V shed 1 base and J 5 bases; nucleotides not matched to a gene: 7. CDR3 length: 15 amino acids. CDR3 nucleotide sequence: TGCAGTGCTAGAGCGGGGACTAGTCAAAACAATGAGCAGTTCTTC. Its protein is CSARAGTSQNNEQFF.

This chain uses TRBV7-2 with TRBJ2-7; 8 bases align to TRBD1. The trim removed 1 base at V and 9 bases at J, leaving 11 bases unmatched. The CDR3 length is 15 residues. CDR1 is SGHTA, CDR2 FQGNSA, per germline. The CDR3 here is CASSLGGTGNLGQYF. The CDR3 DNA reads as TGTGCCAGCAGCTTAGGAGGGACAGGCAACCTTGGGCAGTACTTC.

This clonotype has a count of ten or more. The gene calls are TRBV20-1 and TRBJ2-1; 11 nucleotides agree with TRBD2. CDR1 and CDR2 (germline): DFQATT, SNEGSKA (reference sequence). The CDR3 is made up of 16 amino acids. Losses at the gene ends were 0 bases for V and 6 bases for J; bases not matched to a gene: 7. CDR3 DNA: TGCAGTGCTAGAGATTCTAGCGGGGGGTTGCCCAATGAGCAGTTCTTC. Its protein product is CSARDSSGGLPNEQFF.

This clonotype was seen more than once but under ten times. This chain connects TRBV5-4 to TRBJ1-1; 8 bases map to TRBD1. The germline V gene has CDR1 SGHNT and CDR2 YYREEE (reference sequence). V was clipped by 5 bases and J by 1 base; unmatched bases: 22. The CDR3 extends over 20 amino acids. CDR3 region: CASRPEHTVYGTGPNTEAFF. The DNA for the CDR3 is TGTGCCAGCAGGCCTGAACATACGGTGTACGGGACAGGACCGAACACTGAAGCTTTCTTT.

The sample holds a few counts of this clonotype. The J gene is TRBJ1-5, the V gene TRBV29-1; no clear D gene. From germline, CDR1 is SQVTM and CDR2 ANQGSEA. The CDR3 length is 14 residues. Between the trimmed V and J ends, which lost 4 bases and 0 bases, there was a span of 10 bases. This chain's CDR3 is CSVGEPYSNQPQHF. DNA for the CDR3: TGCAGCGTTGGTGAGCCATATAGCAATCAGCCCCAGCATTTT. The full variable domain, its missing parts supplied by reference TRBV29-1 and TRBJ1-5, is SAVISQKPSRDICQRGTSLTIQCQVDSQVTMMFWYRQQPGQSLTLIATANQGSEATYESGFVIDKFPISRPNLTFSTLTVSNMSPEDSSIYLCSVGEPYSNQPQHFGDGTRLSIL.

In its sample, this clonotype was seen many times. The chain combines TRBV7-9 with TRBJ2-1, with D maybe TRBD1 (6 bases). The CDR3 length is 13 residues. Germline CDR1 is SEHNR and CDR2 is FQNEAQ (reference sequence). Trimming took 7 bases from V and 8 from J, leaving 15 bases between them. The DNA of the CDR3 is TGTGCCAGCAATATCCAGGGGTTTGATGAGCAGTTCTTC. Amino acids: CASNIQGFDEQFF. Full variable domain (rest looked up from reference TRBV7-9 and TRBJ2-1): DTGVSQNPRHKITKRGQNVTFRCDPISEHNRLYWYRQTLGQGPEFLTYFQNEAQLEKSRLLSDRFSAERPKGSFSTLEIQRTEQGDSAMYLCASNIQGFDEQFFGPGTRLTVL.

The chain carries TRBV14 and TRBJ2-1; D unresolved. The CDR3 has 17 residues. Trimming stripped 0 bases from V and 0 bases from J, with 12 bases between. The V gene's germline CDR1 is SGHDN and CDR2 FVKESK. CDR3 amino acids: CASSQDGTLSSYNEQFF. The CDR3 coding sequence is TGTGCCAGCAGCCAAGATGGCACCCTGAGCTCCTACAATGAGCAGTTCTTC.

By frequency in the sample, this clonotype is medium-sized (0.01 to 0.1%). The CDR3, as DNA: TGTGCCAGCAGTTTCACGGCAGGGGGTATCTACGAGCAGTACTTC. It encodes CASSFTAGGIYEQYF. V gene TRBV12-3 or TRBV12-4 combines with J gene TRBJ2-7; 7 nucleotides line up with TRBD1. The CDR3 runs 15 residues. The V segment lost 3 bases and the J segment 3 bases; nucleotides outside the gene matches: 8.

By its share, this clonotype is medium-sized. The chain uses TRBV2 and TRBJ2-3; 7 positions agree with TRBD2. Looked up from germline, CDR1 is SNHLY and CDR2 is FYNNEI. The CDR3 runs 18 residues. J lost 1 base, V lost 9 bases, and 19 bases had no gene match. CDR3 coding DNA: TGTGCCAGGAGGGCTCCAGCGGGATTTGGGACCGGCACAGATACGCAGTATTTT. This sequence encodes CARRAPAGFGTGTDTQYF.

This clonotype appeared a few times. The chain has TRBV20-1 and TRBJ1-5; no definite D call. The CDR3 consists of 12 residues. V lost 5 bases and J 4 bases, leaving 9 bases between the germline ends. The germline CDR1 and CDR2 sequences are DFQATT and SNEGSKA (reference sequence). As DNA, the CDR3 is TGCAGTGCTTTCCTTGGTAATCAGCCCCAGCATTTT. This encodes CSAFLGNQPQHF.

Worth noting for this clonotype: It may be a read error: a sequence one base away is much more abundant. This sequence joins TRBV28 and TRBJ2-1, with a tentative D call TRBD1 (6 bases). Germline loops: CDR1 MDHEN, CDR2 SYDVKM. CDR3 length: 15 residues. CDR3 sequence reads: CVSSPNAQGYGEQFF. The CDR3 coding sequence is TGTGTCAGCAGTCCTAACGCACAGGGTTACGGTGAGCAGTTCTTC.

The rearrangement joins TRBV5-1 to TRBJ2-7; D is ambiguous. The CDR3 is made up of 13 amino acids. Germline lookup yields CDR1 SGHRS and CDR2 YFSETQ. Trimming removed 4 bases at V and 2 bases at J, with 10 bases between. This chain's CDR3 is CASSPKWAYEQYF. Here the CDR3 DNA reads TGCGCCAGCAGCCCGAAGTGGGCCTACGAGCAGTACTTC.

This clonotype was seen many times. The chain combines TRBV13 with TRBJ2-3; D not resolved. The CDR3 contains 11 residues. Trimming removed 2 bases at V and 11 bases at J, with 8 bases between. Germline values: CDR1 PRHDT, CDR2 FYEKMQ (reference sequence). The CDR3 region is CASSLSGRQYF. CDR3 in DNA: TGTGCCAGCAGCTTATCCGGTCGGCAGTATTTT.

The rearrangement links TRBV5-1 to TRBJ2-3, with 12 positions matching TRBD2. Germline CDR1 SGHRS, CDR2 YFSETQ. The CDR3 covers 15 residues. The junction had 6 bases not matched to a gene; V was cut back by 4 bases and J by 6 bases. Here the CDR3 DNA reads TGCGCCAGCAGCCCGGGACTAGCGGGTTGGGATACGCAGTATTTT. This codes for CASSPGLAGWDTQYF. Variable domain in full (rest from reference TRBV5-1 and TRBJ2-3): KAGVTQTPRYLIKTRGQQVTLSCSPISGHRSVSWYQQTPGQGLQFLFEYFSETQRNKGNFPGRFSGRQFSNSRSEMNVSTLELGDSALYLCASSPGLAGWDTQYFGPGTRLTVL.

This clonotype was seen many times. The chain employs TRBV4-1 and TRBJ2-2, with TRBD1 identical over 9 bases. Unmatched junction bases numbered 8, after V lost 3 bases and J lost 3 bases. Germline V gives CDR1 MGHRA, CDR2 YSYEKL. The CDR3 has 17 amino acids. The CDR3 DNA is TGCGCCAGCAGCCAGTCCACAGGGGGCATGTACACCGGGGAGCTGTTTTTT. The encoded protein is CASSQSTGGMYTGELFF.

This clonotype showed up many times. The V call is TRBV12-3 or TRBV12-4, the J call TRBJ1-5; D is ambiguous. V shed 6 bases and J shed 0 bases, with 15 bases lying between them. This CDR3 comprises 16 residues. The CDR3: CASSPGPAGSNQPQHF. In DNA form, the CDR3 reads TGTGCCAGCAGCCCCGGCCCCGCAGGTAGCAATCAGCCCCAGCATTTT.